A single sample is the source of the 6 T cell receptor beta chains below, sequenced in a study of sequential checkpoint blockade in melanoma. Treatment noted: randomized to nivolumab then ipilimumab (arm A) or the reverse (arm B). TCRdb's table, derived via immunoSEQ multiplex PCR, lists solely in-frame clones and lacks some. The sample yields 9,000 to 13,000 clones, roughly 52% seen once. The material sequenced was CD8+ T cells sorted from blood (inferred from file names), taken from a patient given nivolumab and ipilimumab in sequence. The origin of the receptors is a human donor with melanoma.

In DNA form, the CDR3 reads TGTGCCAGCAGTCAAGGACGGACTACCTACGAGCAGTACTTC. Translation gives CASSQGRTTYEQYF. V and J are TRBV7-9 and TRBJ2-7; possibly TRBD2 for D (6 bases). The length of the CDR3 is 14 residues. V lost 6 bases to trimming and J lost 2 bases, with 14 bases between them. The germline V gene has CDR1 SEHNR and CDR2 FQNEAQ (reference sequence).

This clone was recorded a few times. V and J are TRBV7-9 and TRBJ1-1; D unresolved. V lost 5 bases and J lost 0, with 7 bases in between. The CDR3 extends over 13 amino acids. Germline V gene lookup returns CDR1 SEHNR and CDR2 FQNEAQ (reference sequence). CDR3: CASSLSVNTEAFF. The DNA of the CDR3 is TGTGCCAGCAGCCTGTCGGTGAACACTGAAGCTTTCTTT.

The chain joins TRBV4-2 to TRBJ2-1, with D perhaps TRBD2 (6 bases). V shed 1 base and J shed 0 bases, with 10 bases lying between them. CDR3 length equals 16 residues. Germline loops: CDR1 LGHNA, CDR2 YNFKEQ. The CDR3 sequence is CASSQGGVSSYNEQFF. In nucleotides, the CDR3 is TGTGCCAGCAGCCAAGGGGGGGTCAGCTCCTACAATGAGCAGTTCTTC.

J is TRBJ1-1 and V is TRBV27, with TRBD1 as a possible D gene (5 bases). The CDR3 runs to 14 residues. Germline CDR1 is MNHEY and CDR2 is SMNVEV (reference sequence). With 0 bases removed from V and 4 bases from J, the gap between germline ends came to 9 bases. DNA of the CDR3: TGTGCCAGCAGTTTATCTCGGGGGACCACTGAAGCTTTCTTT. This encodes CASSLSRGTTEAFF.

The V call is TRBV30, the J call TRBJ1-2; D is unresolved. V was clipped by 1 base and J by 5 bases, with 8 bases between them. Germline CDR1 GTSNPN, CDR2 SVGIG (reference sequence). The CDR3 consists of 12 residues. The CDR3 region is CAWSGALYGYTF. The DNA for the CDR3 is TGTGCCTGGAGTGGGGCCTTATATGGCTACACCTTC.

The rearrangement joins TRBV4-2 to TRBJ1-1; D is possibly TRBD1 (6 bases). V lost 1 base and J lost 5, with 11 bases in between. This CDR3 is 14 amino acids long. CDR1 and CDR2 from the germline V gene are LGHNA and YNFKEQ. CDR3 nucleotide sequence: TGTGCCAGCAGCCAAGGAGGGGGATGGACTGAAGCTTTCTTT. Translation: CASSQGGGWTEAFF.